A selection of T cell receptor beta chains follows, all from one sample in a study of CD8+CD57+ T cells in acquired aplastic anemia. MiXCR was run by TCRdb on the reads, yielding one entry per CDR3 protein. The table lists hundreds of thousands of distinct CDR3 sequences, 56% of them singletons. The sample was sorted CD4+, CD8+, or CD8+CD57+ T cells (not recorded which) from PBMCs. The receptors originated from a human donor with aplastic anemia. CDR3s include the opening cysteine and the closing phenylalanine or tryptophan. Fields, in order: CDR3 protein, CDR3 DNA, V gene, clone size, D gene, J gene. The D gene is left open where the match is weak. Some rows mark clone size as missing; the rest say once, few, many or name a class of expanded clone.

CDR3 protein: CASSPDRGAQPQHF
CDR3 DNA: TGCGCCAGCAGCCCAGACAGGGGCGCTCAGCCCCAGCATTTT
V gene: TRBV5-1
clone size: many
D gene: TRBD1
J gene: TRBJ1-5

CDR3 protein: CAIRGGQGTEAFF
CDR3 DNA: TGTGCCATCAGGGGGGGACAGGGAACTGAAGCTTTCTTT
V gene: TRBV10-3
clone size: -
D gene: TRBD1
J gene: TRBJ1-1

CDR3 protein: CASSYGPGGFAEAFF
CDR3 DNA: TGTGCCAGTAGTTATGGACCGGGAGGGTTCGCTGAAGCTTTCTTT
V gene: TRBV19
clone size: once
D gene: -
J gene: TRBJ1-1

CDR3 protein: CATSDPGRTDTQYF
CDR3 DNA: TGTGCCACCAGTGACCCGGGCCGCACAGATACGCAGTATTTT
V gene: TRBV24-1
clone size: -
D gene: -
J gene: TRBJ2-3

CDR3 protein: CASSYGTFGYTF
CDR3 DNA: TGTGCCAGCAGTTACGGGACATTTGGCTACACCTTC
V gene: TRBV6-5
clone size: few
D gene: -
J gene: TRBJ1-2

CDR3 protein: CATSDSEGLNYGYTF
CDR3 DNA: TGTGCCACCAGTGATTCAGAAGGACTAAACTATGGCTACACCTTC
V gene: TRBV24-1
clone size: -
D gene: -
J gene: TRBJ1-2

CDR3 protein: CSASGTSAYEQYF
CDR3 DNA: TGCAGTGCTAGTGGCACTAGCGCTTACGAGCAGTACTTC
V gene: TRBV20-1
clone size: -
D gene: TRBD2
J gene: TRBJ2-7

CDR3 protein: CASSIRQVGQPQHF
CDR3 DNA: TGTGCCAGTAGTATACGGCAGGTTGGTCAGCCCCAGCATTTT
V gene: TRBV19
clone size: -
D gene: -
J gene: TRBJ1-5

CDR3 protein: CASSPQGWTEAFF
CDR3 DNA: TGTGCCAGCTCACCACAAGGGTGGACTGAAGCTTTCTTT
V gene: TRBV18
clone size: -
D gene: -
J gene: TRBJ1-1

CDR3 protein: CASTWTGGNQPQHF
CDR3 DNA: TGTGCCAGTACCTGGACAGGGGGCAATCAGCCCCAGCATTTT
V gene: TRBV19
clone size: -
D gene: TRBD1
J gene: TRBJ1-5

CDR3 protein: CATSRAASGTDTQYF
CDR3 DNA: TGTGCCACCAGCAGAGCCGCTAGCGGCACAGATACGCAGTATTTT
V gene: TRBV15
clone size: many
D gene: -
J gene: TRBJ2-3

CDR3 protein: CASRDISDTQYF
CDR3 DNA: TGTGCCAGCAGGGACATTTCGGATACGCAGTATTTT
V gene: TRBV6-5
clone size: -
D gene: -
J gene: TRBJ2-3

CDR3 protein: CSARLGSVTSPLHF
CDR3 DNA: TGCAGTGCCAGATTAGGATCCGTTACTTCACCCCTCCACTTT
V gene: TRBV20-1
clone size: few
D gene: -
J gene: TRBJ1-6

CDR3 protein: CSARPVSVAKNIQYF
CDR3 DNA: TGCAGTGCAAGACCTGTCTCGGTTGCCAAAAACATTCAGTACTTC
V gene: TRBV20-1
clone size: -
D gene: -
J gene: TRBJ2-4

CDR3 protein: CASSQDMALGETQYF
CDR3 DNA: TGCGCCAGCAGCCAAGATATGGCCTTGGGAGAGACCCAGTACTTC
V gene: TRBV4-1
clone size: few
D gene: -
J gene: TRBJ2-5

CDR3 protein: CASSPLEWEKLFF
CDR3 DNA: TGTGCCAGCTCACCCCTGGAATGGGAAAAACTGTTTTTT
V gene: TRBV18
clone size: many
D gene: -
J gene: TRBJ1-4

CDR3 protein: CASSSPGLADEQYF
CDR3 DNA: TGTGCCAGCAGCTCCCCGGGACTAGCGGACGAGCAGTACTTC
V gene: TRBV7-9
clone size: once
D gene: TRBD2
J gene: TRBJ2-7

CDR3 protein: CASSLGGPNSGNTIYF
CDR3 DNA: TGTGCCAGCAGCTTGGGAGGACCCAACTCTGGAAACACCATATATTTT
V gene: TRBV7-3
clone size: -
D gene: -
J gene: TRBJ1-3

CDR3 protein: CASSQGYNEQFF
CDR3 DNA: TGTGCCAGCAGCCAGGGCTACAATGAGCAGTTCTTC
V gene: TRBV3-1
clone size: many
D gene: -
J gene: TRBJ2-1

CDR3 protein: CASRGLAGVSETQYF
CDR3 DNA: TGTGCCAGCAGAGGACTAGCGGGAGTATCAGAGACCCAGTACTTC
V gene: TRBV11-2
clone size: -
D gene: TRBD2
J gene: TRBJ2-5

CDR3 protein: CASSLAPSGSRETQYF
CDR3 DNA: TGTGCCAGCAGCTTAGCACCTAGCGGGAGTAGAGAGACCCAGTACTTC
V gene: TRBV7-9
clone size: once
D gene: TRBD2
J gene: TRBJ2-5

CDR3 protein: CARIGTASNQPQHF
CDR3 DNA: TGTGCTAGAATTGGGACAGCGAGCAATCAGCCCCAGCATTTT
V gene: TRBV19
clone size: once
D gene: TRBD1
J gene: TRBJ1-5

CDR3 protein: CASSAPEKETQYF
CDR3 DNA: TGTGCCAGCAGTGCCCCCGAGAAAGAGACCCAGTACTTC
V gene: TRBV7-9
clone size: -
D gene: -
J gene: TRBJ2-5

CDR3 protein: CAISDPGVVTEAFF
CDR3 DNA: TGTGCCATCAGTGACCCAGGGGTTGTCACTGAAGCTTTCTTT
V gene: TRBV10-3
clone size: few
D gene: -
J gene: TRBJ1-1

CDR3 protein: CSAREGTSYNEQFF
CDR3 DNA: TGCAGTGCTAGAGAGGGGACTAGCTACAATGAGCAGTTCTTC
V gene: TRBV20-1
clone size: -
D gene: TRBD2
J gene: TRBJ2-1

CDR3 protein: CASSRGRNTEAFF
CDR3 DNA: TGTGCCAGCAGCCGTGGACGGAACACTGAAGCTTTCTTT
V gene: TRBV7-3
clone size: once
D gene: -
J gene: TRBJ1-1

CDR3 protein: CATSDFRASGVVDTQYF
CDR3 DNA: TGTGCCACCAGTGATTTCAGGGCTAGCGGGGTGGTAGATACGCAGTATTTT
V gene: TRBV24-1
clone size: -
D gene: TRBD2
J gene: TRBJ2-3

CDR3 protein: CATSVTGVGYEQYF
CDR3 DNA: TGTGCCACCAGCGTAACAGGGGTGGGGTACGAGCAGTACTTC
V gene: TRBV15
clone size: few
D gene: TRBD1
J gene: TRBJ2-7

CDR3 protein: CASSIKGQINSPLHF
CDR3 DNA: TGTGCCAGTAGTATAAAGGGACAGATCAATTCACCCCTCCACTTT
V gene: TRBV19
clone size: many
D gene: TRBD1
J gene: TRBJ1-6

CDR3 protein: CASRERLDTEAFF
CDR3 DNA: TGTGCCAGTAGGGAAAGATTGGACACTGAAGCTTTCTTT
V gene: TRBV19
clone size: -
D gene: -
J gene: TRBJ1-1

CDR3 protein: CATSDLIQGGETQYF
CDR3 DNA: TGTGCCACCAGTGATTTGATACAGGGTGGGGAGACCCAGTACTTC
V gene: TRBV24-1
clone size: few
D gene: -
J gene: TRBJ2-5

CDR3 protein: CASSPTGAITLHF
CDR3 DNA: TGTGCCAGCAGCCCGACAGGGGCCATAACCCTCCACTTT
V gene: TRBV5-5
clone size: -
D gene: TRBD1
J gene: TRBJ1-6

CDR3 protein: CASSLRADTGELFF
CDR3 DNA: TGTGCCAGCAGCTTACGGGCGGACACCGGGGAGCTGTTTTTT
V gene: TRBV7-3
clone size: many
D gene: -
J gene: TRBJ2-2

CDR3 protein: CASSVYRGPGNTIYF
CDR3 DNA: TGCGCCAGCAGTGTTTACAGGGGGCCTGGAAACACCATATATTTT
V gene: TRBV10-1
clone size: -
D gene: TRBD1
J gene: TRBJ1-3

CDR3 protein: CASIGTRGSSYEQYF
CDR3 DNA: TGTGCCAGCATTGGGACTAGGGGGTCCTCCTACGAGCAGTACTTC
V gene: TRBV2
clone size: -
D gene: TRBD2
J gene: TRBJ2-7

CDR3 protein: CASSLSPGVDEKLFF
CDR3 DNA: TGTGCCAGTAGTCTTAGCCCCGGTGTGGACGAAAAACTGTTTTTT
V gene: TRBV19
clone size: few
D gene: -
J gene: TRBJ1-4

CDR3 protein: CASSLPLAGGEDTQYF
CDR3 DNA: TGTGCCAGCAGCCTTCCTTTAGCGGGCGGAGAAGATACGCAGTATTTT
V gene: TRBV7-8
clone size: few
D gene: TRBD2
J gene: TRBJ2-3

CDR3 protein: CASSLTGRDGEKLFF
CDR3 DNA: TGCGCCAGCAGCTTGACCGGACGGGATGGGGAAAAACTGTTTTTT
V gene: TRBV5-1
clone size: many
D gene: -
J gene: TRBJ1-4

CDR3 protein: CASSLTGGSLRYTF
CDR3 DNA: TGTGCCAGCAGTCTGACAGGGGGGTCCCTACGCTACACCTTC
V gene: TRBV12-3/TRBV12-4
clone size: -
D gene: TRBD1
J gene: TRBJ1-2

CDR3 protein: CASMGTSGLPYF
CDR3 DNA: TGTGCCAGCATGGGGACTAGCGGGCTTCCGTACTTC
V gene: TRBV6-6
clone size: -
D gene: TRBD2
J gene: TRBJ2-7

CDR3 protein: CSVETAGQRF
CDR3 DNA: TGCAGCGTTGAAACCGCGGGACAGAGGTTC
V gene: TRBV29-1
clone size: many
D gene: -
J gene: TRBJ2-5